One T cell receptor beta chain is described in this entry. Autoimmune disease history or systemic immunosuppression excluded patients. The data derive from a study of OX40 agonist ivuxolimab in advanced cancers. Using immunoSEQ multiplex PCR, the repertoire was profiled, and TCRdb retains in-frame clones only, with some absent. Among fewer than 30,000 clones, about 70% were seen once, and the ten largest hold 14%. The clonotype was recovered from an adult with an advanced solid tumor such as melanoma, head and neck, liver or kidney cancer. The sample in question was CD4+ or CD8+ T cells sorted from blood, obtained in a trial of the OX40 agonist ivuxolimab.

The CDR3: CASSRGKETQYF. CDR3 in DNA: TGTGCCAGCTCACGGGGGAAAGAGACCCAGTACTTC. The V and J genes are TRBV18 and TRBJ2-5, with D tentatively TRBD1 or TRBD2 (5 bases each). V was pared by 4 bases and J by 3 bases, with 6 bases between. The CDR3 loop spans 12 amino acids. Germline assignment: CDR1 KGHSH and CDR2 LQKENI.